A single T cell receptor beta chain is shown here with its context. Its antigen is unidentified. This CDR3 is built from 11 residues. Germline V gene data show CDR1 as MDHEN and CDR2 as SYDVKM. With 8 bases removed from V and 10 bases from J, the gap between germline ends came to 12 bases. Produced via immunoSEQ multiplex PCR; TCRdb's table is partial and in-frame only. The table has over 100,000 clones, almost 95% seen once. The entry originates in a study of T cell repertoires and HLA-DP antigens. Whole-study context: In vitro CD4+ alloreactivity was against HeLa-presented HLA-DP. Study-wide results and limits: Pre-culture clonality, approximately 0.04, was far below sorted CD137+ clonality of about 0.4.

The V and J genes are TRBV28 and TRBJ2-1; a possible D gene is TRBD2 (5 bases). Sequenced sample: CD4+ T cells from PBMCs. The sequence was obtained from a woman under 30 in good health and CMV-seronegative. CDR3: CASRGRREQFF. CDR3 coding DNA: TGTGCCAGCCGGGGAAGACGGGAGCAGTTCTTC.